Shown below are 9 T cell receptor beta chains from a single sample sequenced in a study of shared clonotypes between healthy human individuals. CD45RO-negative cells were positively selected for CCR7, leaving out terminally differentiated effector memory CD45RA+ cells. Only in-frame clones appear in the TCRdb table, and some are missing; sequencing was by immunoSEQ multiplex PCR. The table has roughly 2.1 million clones, just over 90% seen once. Sequenced material: naive CD8+ T cells from PBMCs. The receptors were sampled from a man between 18 and 35 years old in good health. Some clones in this sample may be carry-over from other donors' samples.

In the case of this clone: Distinct nucleotide sequences in the sample also encode this CDR3. The chain links TRBV14 to TRBJ1-2; D ambiguous. Trimming took off 1 base at V and 4 bases at J, with 7 bases between the two ends. Germline CDR1 SGHDN, CDR2 FVKESK. The CDR3 sequence is 13 residues long. CDR3 sequence: CASSQAASYGYTF. In nucleotides, the CDR3 is TGTGCCAGCAGCCAAGCAGCTTCCTATGGCTACACCTTC.

J is TRBJ2-1 and V is TRBV9; D call uncertain. CDR1 is SGDLS and CDR2 is YYNGEE in the germline V gene. This CDR3 comprises 12 residues. Trimming pared 0 bases from V and 10 bases from J, leaving 8 bases between. Here the CDR3 reads CASSVVAGEQFF. The CDR3 DNA sequence: TGTGCCAGCAGCGTAGTGGCCGGCGAGCAGTTCTTC.

This chain uses TRBV7-2 with TRBJ2-5; D call uncertain. This CDR3 has 14 amino acids. Germline V CDR1 and CDR2: SGHTA, FQGNSA. V was clipped by 0 bases and J by 0 bases, with 5 bases between them. As DNA, the CDR3 is TGTGCCAGCAGCTTAGCCCTATACCAAGAGACCCAGTACTTC. Translating gives CASSLALYQETQYF.

In DNA form, the CDR3 reads TGTGCCAGCAGCAACGCAGCGGGAAGGGATACGCAGTATTTT. Amino acids: CASSNAAGRDTQYF. This chain joins TRBV13 and TRBJ2-3; 7 nucleotides line up with TRBD2. Germline CDR1 is PRHDT and CDR2 is FYEKMQ (reference sequence). Germline trimming cut 5 bases from V and 6 bases from J; bases unmatched to any gene: 8. The CDR3 consists of 14 residues.

The chain uses TRBV6-5 and TRBJ2-1, with TRBD2 matching 10 bases. CDR3 length equals 16 residues. The ends lost 2 bases at V and 0 bases at J; junction bases unmatched: 1. Germline lookup yields CDR1 MNHEY and CDR2 SVGAGI. The CDR3 DNA reads TGTGCCAGCAGTTACGGACTAGCGGCCTCCTACAATGAGCAGTTCTTC. Translation gives CASSYGLAASYNEQFF.

The chain carries TRBV4-1 and TRBJ1-4, with D perhaps matching TRBD1 (5 bases). The V gene's germline CDR1 is MGHRA and CDR2 YSYEKL. Trimming took 0 bases from V and 8 from J, leaving 13 bases between them. This CDR3 is built from 15 residues. The CDR3: CASSQDRGRFEKLFF. The CDR3 bases are TGCGCCAGCAGCCAAGATCGGGGGAGGTTCGAAAAACTGTTTTTT.

The chain combines TRBV6-5 with TRBJ1-1; D not resolved. Trimming took off 2 bases at V and 4 bases at J, with 11 bases between the two ends. This CDR3 comprises 14 residues. The germline V gene has CDR1 MNHEY and CDR2 SVGAGI. The CDR3: CASSYPRTGTEAFF. The CDR3 coding sequence is TGTGCCAGCAGTTACCCCAGGACGGGCACTGAAGCTTTCTTT.

V gene TRBV7-6 combines with J gene TRBJ1-1; D not certain. CDR1 SGHVS and CDR2 FNYEAQ come from the germline V gene. V lost 7 bases and J lost 3, with 15 bases in between. The CDR3 contains 14 residues. The CDR3: CASTRETRDTEAFF. CDR3 in DNA: TGTGCCAGCACCCGCGAGACGAGGGACACTGAAGCTTTCTTT.

As concerns this clone: The CDR3 does not end in the conserved phenylalanine or tryptophan, so this is likely a read error. This rearrangement joins TRBV29-1 to TRBJ2-7; weak D call: TRBD1 (7 bases). Germline V gene lookup returns CDR1 SQVTM and CDR2 ANQGSEA. The CDR3 has 14 amino acids. Trimming removed 3 bases at V and 1 base at J, with 13 bases between. CDR3: CSVDVTGRSYEQYL. The CDR3 nucleotides are TGCAGCGTTGACGTGACAGGGAGGTCCTACGAGCAGTACCTC.